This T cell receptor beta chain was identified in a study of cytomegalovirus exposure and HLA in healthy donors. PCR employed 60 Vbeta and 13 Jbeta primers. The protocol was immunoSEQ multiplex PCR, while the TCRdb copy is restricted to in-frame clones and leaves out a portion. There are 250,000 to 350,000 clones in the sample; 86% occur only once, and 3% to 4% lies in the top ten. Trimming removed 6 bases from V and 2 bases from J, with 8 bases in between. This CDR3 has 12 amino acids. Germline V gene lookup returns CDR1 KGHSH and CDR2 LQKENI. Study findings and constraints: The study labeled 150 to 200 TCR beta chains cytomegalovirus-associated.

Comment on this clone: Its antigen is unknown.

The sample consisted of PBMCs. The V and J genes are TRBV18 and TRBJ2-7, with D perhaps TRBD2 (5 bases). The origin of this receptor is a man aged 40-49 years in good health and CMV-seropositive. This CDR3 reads CASSGGAYEQYF. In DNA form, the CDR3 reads TGTGCCAGCTCCGGAGGAGCCTACGAGCAGTACTTC.